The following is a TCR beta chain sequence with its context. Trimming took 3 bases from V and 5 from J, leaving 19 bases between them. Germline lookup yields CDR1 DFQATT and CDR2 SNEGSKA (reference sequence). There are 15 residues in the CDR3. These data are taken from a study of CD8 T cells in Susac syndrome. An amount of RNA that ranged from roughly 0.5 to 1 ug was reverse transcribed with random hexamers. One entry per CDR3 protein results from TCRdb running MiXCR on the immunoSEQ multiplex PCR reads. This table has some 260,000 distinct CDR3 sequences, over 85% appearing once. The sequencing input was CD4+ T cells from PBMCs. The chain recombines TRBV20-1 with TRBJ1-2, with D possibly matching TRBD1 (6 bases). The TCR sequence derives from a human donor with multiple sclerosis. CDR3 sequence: CSASPSDQGFYGYTF. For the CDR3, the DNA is TGCAGTGCTAGCCCCTCGGACCAGGGGTTTTATGGCTACACCTTC.